The 19 T cell receptor beta chains reported below all come from one sample, sequenced in a study of spatial heterogeneity in lung cancer. MiXCR, run by TCRdb on the 5' RACE reads, gives a single entry per CDR3 protein. The data hold nearly 80,000 distinct CDR3 sequences, with about 7.8% observed a single time. Stated time point: sample taken at primary tumor resection. Sequencing was performed on PBMCs, taken at surgery. These receptors were obtained from a male donor with early-stage non-small cell lung cancer.

At least ten counts were recorded for this clonotype. The V gene is TRBV7-2, the J gene TRBJ2-6, with 7 nucleotides matching TRBD2. This CDR3 spans 17 amino acids. V was pared by 5 bases and J by 0 bases, with 7 bases of the junction left unmatched. Germline lookup yields CDR1 SGHTA and CDR2 FQGNSA. DNA for the CDR3: TGTGCCAGCAGCAGGACGGGGGGAAACTCTGGGGCCAACGTCCTGACTTTC. Its translation is CASSRTGGNSGANVLTF.

A word on this clonotype: A much larger clone is a single base away; this may be a read error. The chain joins TRBV20-1 to TRBJ1-2; D ambiguous. The CDR3 spans 11 residues. V dropped 6 bases and J dropped 8 bases, with 13 bases sitting between them. Germline V gives CDR1 DFQATT, CDR2 SNEGSKA (reference sequence). The CDR3 DNA reads as TGCAGTGCCGCCAAAGGGATCGGCTACACCTTC. Translating gives CSAAKGIGYTF.

This clonotype has ten or more counts. The chain carries TRBV12-3 or TRBV12-4 and TRBJ1-3; D ambiguous. Trimming pared 1 base from V and 4 bases from J, leaving 8 bases between. The CDR3 contains 14 residues. The CDR3 spells CASSLGNFGNTIYF. CDR3 in DNA: TGTGCCAGCAGTTTAGGGAATTTCGGAAACACCATATATTTT.

This clonotype occurred many times. This chain joins TRBV2 and TRBJ1-1; unclear D gene. The CDR3 is 11 amino acids. Per germline, CDR1 SNHLY and CDR2 FYNNEI. Trimming removed 7 bases at V and 1 base at J, with 4 bases between. The CDR3 sequence: CASMGNTEAFF. The CDR3 DNA reads TGTGCCAGCATGGGGAACACTGAAGCTTTCTTT.

The genes are TRBV29-1 and TRBJ2-7; D is unresolved. The CDR3 has 15 residues. V was cut by 0 bases and J by 1 base, with 13 bases left in between. Germline CDR1 is SQVTM and CDR2 is ANQGSEA. In DNA, the CDR3 is TGCAGCGTTGAAGAACGGACGGTGGGGTCCTACGAGCAGTACTTC. Its protein is CSVEERTVGSYEQYF.

Ten or more counts support this clonotype. V is TRBV29-1 and J is TRBJ2-1; D is ambiguous. The CDR3 consists of 13 residues. V dropped 3 bases and J dropped 3 bases, with 9 bases sitting between them. Germline lookup yields CDR1 SQVTM and CDR2 ANQGSEA. The CDR3 loop reads CSVDPSSYNEQFF. In nucleotides, the CDR3 is TGCAGCGTTGACCCCAGTAGCTACAATGAGCAGTTCTTC.

Points on this clonotype: This may come from a read error, since a much larger clone is one base off. V and J are TRBV6-1 and TRBJ2-2; D unresolved. Trimming removed 2 bases at V and 3 bases at J, with 10 bases between. There are 15 residues in the CDR3. In germline, CDR1 is MNHNS, CDR2 SASEGT. The CDR3 bases are TGTGCCAGCAGTGAACGGTCAGCCTACACCGGGGAGCTGTTTTTT. This sequence encodes CASSERSAYTGELFF.

This clonotype was found a few times. This rearrangement joins TRBV30 to TRBJ1-2; unclear D gene. Germline CDR1 GTSNPN, CDR2 SVGIG (reference sequence). The germline V and J ends were trimmed by 6 bases and 0 bases, with 11 bases remaining between them. CDR3 length equals 13 residues. CDR3 protein: CACDKDSNYGYTF. CDR3 bases: TGTGCCTGTGACAAAGACTCTAACTATGGCTACACCTTC.

This clonotype was observed a handful of times. The rearrangement uses TRBV12-3 or TRBV12-4 and TRBJ1-1; TRBD1 is a possible D gene (6 bases). The CDR3 is 14 residues long. Trimming stripped 9 bases from V and 3 bases from J, with 17 bases between. The CDR3, as DNA: TGTGCCAGTGGAACAGGGTCAGGGTACACTGAAGCTTTCTTT. Encoded protein: CASGTGSGYTEAFF.

The rearrangement joins TRBV7-9 to TRBJ1-5; D not certain. Trimming shortened V by 5 bases and J by 9 bases, and 20 bases separated the two germline ends. The germline V gene has CDR1 SEHNR and CDR2 FQNEAQ (reference sequence). The CDR3 runs to 15 residues. The CDR3, as DNA: TGTGCCAGCAGCCCCGACGACGGGCTAAAGGGGCCCCAGCATTTT. Translation: CASSPDDGLKGPQHF.

This clonotype occurred many times. V is TRBV20-1 and J is TRBJ1-5, with TRBD1 matching 9 bases. The CDR3 is made up of 12 amino acids. Looked up from germline, CDR1 is DFQATT and CDR2 is SNEGSKA (reference sequence). Trimming at V came to 6 bases and at J to 11 bases, leaving 8 bases not matched to a gene. The CDR3 reads CSAGTGTRAQHF. The CDR3 DNA sequence: TGCAGTGCAGGGACAGGGACCAGGGCCCAGCATTTT.

V and J are TRBV4-2 and TRBJ2-1; 7 bases are shared with TRBD2. Germline V gene data show CDR1 as LGHNA and CDR2 as YNFKEQ. V trimming: 6 bases; J trimming: 8 bases; junction bases outside the gene matches: 7. CDR3 size: 13 residues. DNA for the CDR3: TGTGCCAGCAGAGGCGGGAGTACCTATGAGCAGTTCTTC. Amino acid sequence: CASRGGSTYEQFF.

This clonotype has only a few counts. The V and J genes are TRBV6-5 and TRBJ2-1; 8 positions match TRBD1. Germline CDR1 is MNHEY and CDR2 is SVGAGI. V was pared by 7 bases and J by 5 bases, with 7 bases of the junction left unmatched. The CDR3 is 14 amino acids. The CDR3 DNA follows: TGTGCCAGCACAACCGGACAGGGAGACAATGAGCAGTTCTTC. Its protein is CASTTGQGDNEQFF.

At least ten counts were recorded for this clonotype. This rearrangement joins TRBV10-3 to TRBJ2-3; the match to TRBD1 covers 7 bases. CDR1 is ENHRY, CDR2 SYGVKD, per germline. CDR3 length: 14 residues. Trimming cost V 11 bases and J 0 bases; bases outside gene matches: 8. The CDR3 spells CAVWDSRSTDTQYF. In nucleotides, the CDR3 is TGTGCCGTTTGGGACAGCAGGAGCACAGATACGCAGTATTTT.

The chain joins TRBV5-1 to TRBJ2-1, with 8 bases fitting TRBD2. Germline V lookup: CDR1 SGHRS, CDR2 YFSETQ. V gave up 7 bases and J gave up 6 bases; unmatched junction bases: 12. CDR3 length: 15 residues. The CDR3 reads CASATGTSGVNEQFF. For the CDR3, the DNA is TGCGCCAGCGCTACCGGGACTAGTGGTGTCAATGAGCAGTTCTTC.

The rearrangement links TRBV12-3 or TRBV12-4 to TRBJ1-1; 7 nucleotides align to TRBD1. Trimming at V came to 5 bases and at J to 1 base, leaving 1 base not matched to a gene. The CDR3 runs to 13 residues. This chain's CDR3 is CASSNRGNTEAFF. The CDR3 DNA reads TGTGCCAGCAGTAACAGGGGGAACACTGAAGCTTTCTTT.

This clonotype was recorded at least ten times. The CDR3 sequence is CASSAGLGQRITYEQYF. Written as DNA, the CDR3 is TGTGCCAGCAGCGCGGGGCTGGGACAGAGAATAACCTACGAGCAGTACTTC. This chain uses TRBV9 with TRBJ2-7, with 7 nucleotides matching TRBD1. CDR3 length equals 17 residues. Germline CDR1 is SGDLS and CDR2 is YYNGEE. The trim removed 3 bases at V and 2 bases at J, leaving 14 bases unmatched.

This clonotype was seen ten or more times. This rearrangement joins TRBV7-8 to TRBJ2-5; D might be TRBD1 or TRBD2, each matching 5 bases. Germline CDR1 reads SGHVS; CDR2 reads FQNEAQ. With 3 bases removed from V and 4 bases from J, the gap between germline ends came to 12 bases. The CDR3 runs to 14 residues. CDR3 in amino acids: CASSLRDDGETQYF. The CDR3 DNA reads TGTGCCAGCAGCTTGAGGGACGATGGAGAGACCCAGTACTTC.

This clonotype was seen many times. The rearrangement links TRBV2 to TRBJ1-5; 7 nucleotides match TRBD1. V shed 1 base and J 7 bases; nucleotides not matched to a gene: 4. Germline V gene sequence: CDR1 SNHLY, CDR2 FYNNEI. The CDR3 covers 14 residues. The CDR3 sequence is CASSEDRGRQPQHF. In DNA, the CDR3 is TGTGCCAGCAGTGAAGACAGGGGCAGACAGCCCCAGCATTTT.